This T cell receptor beta chain was documented in a study of human T cells and chemical hapten exposure. Study overall: 2% DPC applied to a 2 cm by 2 cm arm area sensitized donors. Study-wide points: Counts of expanded TCRs (at PT1) showed a positive correlation with patch test score.

The library attached unique molecular identifiers to individual cDNA molecules. TCRdb reprocessed the RACE reads with MiXCR, giving one entry per CDR3 protein. The sample includes some 88,000 distinct CDR3 sequences, more than 9.5% of them seen just once. In its sample, this clonotype was seen many times. The antigen remains unidentified. Documented time point: patch test 2, 6 weeks after DPC sensitization. As for treatment: therapeutic diphenylcyclopropenone sensitization with weekly scalp DPC. Each donor was an alopecia patient between 18 and 70 years of age who qualified for DPC. The starting material was whole blood, obtained in connection with sensitization to the hapten diphenylcyclopropenone (DPC). This TCR came from a man aged 40-49 years with alopecia areata. Some clones in this sample may be carry-over from other donors' samples.

The CDR3 loop reads CSVFGSSGNTIYF. The CDR3 nucleotides are TGCAGCGTCTTTGGGAGCTCTGGAAACACCATATATTTT. The chain is built from TRBV29-1 and TRBJ1-3; D is unclear. CDR1 is SQVTM, CDR2 ANQGSEA, per germline. This CDR3 comprises 13 residues. Trimming left V 6 bases short and J 0 bases short, with 9 bases between. Filled out from reference TRBV29-1 and TRBJ1-3, the complete variable domain reads SAVISQKPSRDICQRGTSLTIQCQVDSQVTMMFWYRQQPGQSLTLIATANQGSEATYESGFVIDKFPISRPNLTFSTLTVSNMSPEDSSIYLCSVFGSSGNTIYFGEGSWLTVV.